The 20 T cell receptor beta chains below all came from one sample that was sequenced in a study of blood T cell repertoires in COVID-19 (dated by TCRdb to about 2020). To prepare the library, the immunoSEQ multiplex PCR assay was applied. Drawn from immuneACCESS, this table holds only the in-frame rearrangements with V and J called that TCRdb kept. Clones are partly lost; checked studies trace under half to an unresolved V gene and leave the rest unexplained. For this sample there are about 250,000 clones; about 86% appear just once. Of the sample, about 4.4% falls within the top ten clones. Sequences were obtained from peripheral blood. These receptors were taken from a man in his forties or fifties with active or convalescent COVID-19.

This chain connects TRBV7-2 to TRBJ2-1; 9 bases are a match to TRBD2. Germline V lookup: CDR1 SGHTA, CDR2 FQGNSA. Trimming removed 2 bases from V and 0 bases from J; junction bases left unmatched: 8. The CDR3 is 18 amino acids. The CDR3: CASSLYSGGLSSYNEQFF. CDR3 coding DNA: TGTGCCAGCAGCTTATATAGCGGGGGCCTCAGCTCCTACAATGAGCAGTTCTTC.

This rearrangement joins TRBV30 to TRBJ1-1, with D perhaps matching TRBD1 (5 bases). V lost 0 bases to trimming and J lost 7 bases, with 12 bases between them. From germline, CDR1 is GTSNPN and CDR2 SVGIG (reference sequence). The length of the CDR3 is 13 residues. This CDR3 reads CAWSVLGGGEAFF. The CDR3 DNA is TGTGCCTGGAGTGTACTGGGGGGAGGTGAAGCTTTCTTT.

This clone was observed a handful of times. The chain recombines TRBV5-1 with TRBJ1-5; D not resolved. V was pared by 4 bases and J by 0 bases, with 11 bases between. Germline V gives CDR1 SGHRS, CDR2 YFSETQ. The length of the CDR3 is 15 residues. This CDR3 is CASSLVSGSNQPQHF. The CDR3 nucleotides are TGCGCCAGCAGCCTTGTATCAGGTAGCAATCAGCCCCAGCATTTT.

This clone was counted only a few times. The chain carries TRBV6-2 or TRBV6-3 and TRBJ2-3, with TRBD2 identical over 8 bases. The CDR3 sequence is 12 residues long. Germline CDR1 and CDR2: MNHEY and SVGEGT. V was clipped by 4 bases and J by 11 bases; unmatched bases: 5. This CDR3 reads CASSSQRGLQYF. The CDR3 DNA reads as TGTGCCAGCAGTTCTCAGCGGGGGTTGCAGTATTTT.

The J gene is TRBJ2-5, the V gene TRBV5-4; 9 bases align to TRBD1. The germline gives CDR1 SGHNT, CDR2 YYREEE (reference sequence). The CDR3 runs 13 residues. Trimming removed 4 bases from V and 3 bases from J; junction bases left unmatched: 1. CDR3 sequence: CASSRTGEETQYF. In nucleotides, the CDR3 is TGTGCCAGCAGCAGGACAGGGGAAGAGACCCAGTACTTC.

The chain is built from TRBV7-2 and TRBJ1-2, with a tentative D call TRBD1 (5 bases). V lost 4 bases, J lost 0 bases, and 15 bases lay in between. CDR1 SGHTA and CDR2 FQGNSA come from the germline V gene. This CDR3 spans 16 amino acids. CDR3 coding DNA: TGTGCCAGCAGCTGGCGGGGCCAGGCTTCTAACTATGGCTACACCTTC. Its translation: CASSWRGQASNYGYTF.

This clone is a singleton in its sample. This chain uses TRBV18 with TRBJ2-7, with D possibly TRBD1 on 8 matching bases. The CDR3 covers 19 residues. Germline assignment: CDR1 KGHSH and CDR2 LQKENI. Between the trimmed V and J ends, which lost 6 bases and 0 bases, there was a span of 27 bases. The CDR3: CASSRLQGAGGGRSYEQYF. For the CDR3, the DNA is TGTGCCAGCTCCCGCCTTCAGGGGGCAGGCGGGGGCCGCTCCTACGAGCAGTACTTC. Based on the CDR3 plus reference TRBV18 and TRBJ2-7, the full variable domain is NAGVMQNPRHLVRRRGQEARLRCSPMKGHSHVYWYRQLPEEGLKFMVYLQKENIIDESGMPKERFSAEFPKEGPSILRIQQVVRGDSAAYFCASSRLQGAGGGRSYEQYFGPGTRLTVT.

V and J are TRBV30 and TRBJ1-4; D might be TRBD1 (5 bases). Looked up from germline, CDR1 is GTSNPN and CDR2 is SVGIG (reference sequence). CDR3 length: 13 amino acids. The V and J ends lost 4 bases and 4 bases respectively, with 10 bases between them. CDR3 amino acids: CAWIITGNEKLFF. The DNA for the CDR3 is TGTGCCTGGATTATTACAGGTAATGAAAAACTGTTTTTT. Complete variable domain (other parts from reference TRBV30 and TRBJ1-4): SQTIHQWPATLVQPVGSPLSLECTVEGTSNPNLYWYRQAAGRGLQLLFYSVGIGQISSEVPQNLSASRPQDRQFILSSKKLLLSDSGFYLCAWIITGNEKLFFGSGTQLSVL.

The count of this clone is one. The rearrangement joins TRBV10-3 to TRBJ2-2; 8 positions match TRBD1. V was clipped by 8 bases and J by 0 bases; unmatched bases: 2. In germline, CDR1 is ENHRY, CDR2 SYGVKD. CDR3 length equals 14 residues. The CDR3 spells CAIGTGSNTGELFF. The CDR3 coding sequence is TGTGCCATCGGGACAGGTTCGAACACCGGGGAGCTGTTTTTT.

The V and J genes are TRBV7-8 and TRBJ1-3; tentatively, D is TRBD1 (6 bases). V lost 1 base to trimming and J lost 4 bases, with 8 bases between them. Germline V gene data show CDR1 as SGHVS and CDR2 as FQNEAQ. This CDR3 contains 14 residues. The chain's CDR3 is CASSLDRVGNTIYF. The CDR3 nucleotides are TGTGCCAGCAGCTTAGACAGGGTGGGAAACACCATATATTTT. Based on the CDR3 plus reference TRBV7-8 and TRBJ1-3, the full variable domain is GAGVSQSPRYKVAKRGQDVALRCDPISGHVSLFWYQQALGQGPEFLTYFQNEAQLDKSGLPSDRFFAERPEGSVSTLKIQRTQQEDSAVYLCASSLDRVGNTIYFGEGSWLTVV.

V is TRBV11-2 and J is TRBJ2-7; D is unclear. V lost 3 bases, J lost 2 bases, and 8 bases lay in between. Germline CDR1 reads SGHAT; CDR2 reads FQNNGV. This CDR3 has 13 amino acids. The CDR3 DNA is TGTGCCAGCAGCTTGCGGCTAGCCTACGAGCAGTACTTC. Residues: CASSLRLAYEQYF.

The chain employs TRBV3-1 (or the pseudogene TRBV3-2) and TRBJ1-6; the D is unclear. Germline V gives CDR1 LGHDT, CDR2 YNNKEL (reference sequence). The CDR3 covers 13 residues. Trimming removed 0 bases from V and 8 bases from J, with 5 bases in between. CDR3 amino acids: CASSQELHSPLHF. The CDR3 region has the DNA TGTGCCAGCAGCCAAGAACTGCATTCACCCCTCCACTTT.

The V and J genes are TRBV9 and TRBJ2-3; 8 bases line up with TRBD2. Germline lookup yields CDR1 SGDLS and CDR2 YYNGEE. The CDR3 has 15 amino acids. V was pared by 10 bases and J by 0 bases, with 10 bases of the junction left unmatched. The CDR3 loop reads CAPSRERGSTDTQYF. As DNA, the CDR3 is TGTGCCCCCTCCCGTGAGCGGGGGAGCACAGATACGCAGTATTTT.

The chain is built from TRBV7-3 and TRBJ1-3; D is unresolved. V was clipped by 3 bases and J by 9 bases, with 12 bases between them. Per the germline V gene, CDR1 is SGHTA and CDR2 is FQGTGA. The CDR3 covers 13 residues. Written as DNA, the CDR3 is TGTGCCAGCAGCTTGGGCGACGGCCGCACCATATATTTT. This translates into CASSLGDGRTIYF.

This clone was recorded once. This chain joins TRBV27 and TRBJ2-2, with TRBD1 identical over 8 bases. Losses at the gene ends were 4 bases for V and 4 bases for J; bases not matched to a gene: 8. This CDR3 is built from 16 residues. The V gene's germline CDR1 is MNHEY and CDR2 SMNVEV (reference sequence). For the CDR3, the DNA is TGTGCCAGCAGTTACGGGACAGGAGGACTCACCGGGGAGCTGTTTTTT. Translating gives CASSYGTGGLTGELFF.

The V and J genes are TRBV4-3 and TRBJ2-3, with D perhaps TRBD2 (5 bases). This CDR3 region has 18 residues. From germline, CDR1 is LGHNA and CDR2 YSLEER. The ends were cut back, 0 bases at V and 4 bases at J, with 20 bases in the middle. CDR3 sequence (DNA): TGCGCCAGCAGCCAAGACTACGGTAACGGGGTGGACGCAGATACGCAGTATTTT. It translates to CASSQDYGNGVDADTQYF.

DNA of the CDR3: TGTGCCAGCAGTTACGCGGGGATGCACACTGAAGCTTTCTTT. It encodes CASSYAGMHTEAFF. The chain couples TRBV6-5 to TRBJ1-1; D is ambiguous. Germline CDR1 is MNHEY and CDR2 is SVGAGI. The V and J ends lost 2 bases and 3 bases respectively, with 10 bases between them. This CDR3 is 14 amino acids long.

The gene calls are TRBV5-8 and TRBJ1-3, with a weak D call TRBD1 (6 bases). The V gene's germline CDR1 is SGHTS and CDR2 YDEGEE. V was pared by 0 bases and J by 2 bases, with 12 bases between. The CDR3 runs 16 residues. The CDR3 here is CASSLVRGSTGNTIYF. The CDR3 nucleotides are TGTGCCAGCAGCTTGGTCAGGGGCTCTACTGGAAACACCATATATTTT.

The chain links TRBV5-6 to TRBJ1-1; possibly TRBD1 for D (5 bases). Germline CDR1 is SGHDT and CDR2 is YYEEEE. Trimming shortened V by 0 bases and J by 7 bases, and 10 bases separated the two germline ends. The CDR3 runs to 13 residues. The CDR3 here is CASSLEGTLEAFF. CDR3 nucleotide sequence: TGTGCCAGCAGCTTGGAAGGGACTCTTGAAGCTTTCTTT.

The chain employs TRBV13 and TRBJ1-2; TRBD1 matches 11 bases. Trimming removed 5 bases from V and 8 bases from J; junction bases left unmatched: 4. The CDR3 has 13 amino acids. Germline CDR1 PRHDT, CDR2 FYEKMQ (reference sequence). CDR3 DNA sequence: TGTGCCAGCAGCCAAGGGACAGGGGGAGGCTACACCTTC. Residues: CASSQGTGGGYTF.